Listed below are T cell receptor beta chains from one sample, sequenced in a study of sequential checkpoint blockade in melanoma. Assay: immunoSEQ multiplex PCR; the TCRdb copy retains only in-frame clones and omits some. The table has roughly 13,000 clones, over 20% seen once. The source material was tumor tissue (inferred from file names), sampled from a patient given nivolumab and ipilimumab in sequence. All receptors come from a human donor with melanoma. Each CDR3 is given with its conserved first and last residue.

TRBJ1-1 | TRBV7-2 | CASSLPGRTEAFF
TRBJ1-1 | TRBV11-3 | CASSLEEGRAEAFF
TRBJ2-1 | TRBV9 | CASSVGGDPRGNEQFF
TRBJ1-5 | TRBV6-8 | CAIRAGSNQPQHF
TRBJ2-1 | TRBV19 | CASSIRGGDNEQFF
TRBJ2-7 | TRBV11-3 | CASSLPDESYEQYF
TRBJ2-7 | TRBV6-8 | CASRNGGREQYF
TRBJ1-4 | TRBV6-8 | CASSYTPGQGAWTNEKLFF
TRBJ2-7 | TRBV11-3 | CASSRRDGVYEQYF
TRBJ2-5 | TRBV12-5 | CATRPPGGGETQYF
TRBJ1-5 | TRBV9 | CASSEVPGRGQPQHF
TRBJ2-3 | TRBV6-8 | CASSLTRGTQYF
TRBJ2-1 | TRBV18 | CASSPNTGEKTNEQFF
TRBJ2-5 | TRBV6-8 | CASSKGEGTGETQYF
TRBJ2-2 | TRBV29-1 | CSLRQGETGELFF
TRBJ1-2 | TRBV6-8 | CASSFGQGTVNYGYTF
TRBJ2-1 | TRBV6-8 | CASSAALWSEQFF
TRBJ1-4 | TRBV16 | CASSSEALALEEKLFF
TRBJ2-7 | TRBV1 | CASSQEGLEPYEQYF
TRBJ2-7 | TRBV11-3 | CASSLGQGVGDEQYF
TRBJ1-2 | TRBV7-6 | CASSLVRGTNYGYTF
TRBJ2-7 | TRBV11-3 | CASSHLGLAGGYEQYF
TRBJ2-4 | TRBV28 | CASSFVRDAIQYF
TRBJ1-5 | TRBV19 | CASILGRSSNQPQHF
TRBJ2-7 | TRBV4-1 | CASSQEGLAESEQYF
TRBJ2-5 | TRBV9 | CASSGGGVGLAGGETQYF
TRBJ2-7 | TRBV6-8 | CASSVLAGGTYEQYF
TRBJ2-5 | TRBV5-1 | CASSLEAGGWKTQYF
TRBJ1-2 | TRBV11-3 | CASSSTEGGDGYTF
TRBJ1-1 | TRBV6-8 | CASSDPWSTEAFF
TRBJ1-5 | TRBV11-3 | CASSLGQYSNQPQHF
TRBJ2-7 | TRBV11-3 | CASSLRSGRVGTYEQYF
TRBJ2-3 | TRBV4-1 | CASSQGEFTDTQYF
TRBJ2-6 | TRBV5-1 | CASSLGQGDSGANVLTF
TRBJ2-3 | TRBV30 | CAWSRTGSTDTQYF
TRBJ2-1 | TRBV16 | CASSLGDDEQFF
TRBJ1-5 | TRBV28 | CASSMTGARNQPQHF
TRBJ2-5 | TRBV11-3 | CASSYSMAGVSETQYF
TRBJ1-6 | TRBV6-8 | CASSYSGQGNSPLHF
TRBJ1-2 | TRBV11-3 | CASSFRGHTEGYTF
TRBJ1-2 | TRBV6-7 | CASSYTPVSVYGYTF
TRBJ1-4 | TRBV6-8 | CASSYSDSGMRKLFF
TRBJ2-3 | TRBV19 | CASSIDGGAGDTQYF
TRBJ1-1 | TRBV19 | CASSFQGAGTEAFF
TRBJ1-3 | TRBV6-8 | CASALQLREKYGNTIYF
TRBJ2-1 | TRBV14 | CASSPLRGGSVSHEQFF
TRBJ1-5 | TRBV9 | CASSSPTHYSNQPQHF
TRBJ1-5 | TRBV7-4 | CASSAGQGAAQHF
TRBJ1-5 | TRBV30 | CAWSLWGISNQPQHF
TRBJ2-1 | TRBV19 | CASSMIAGGYSYNEQFF
TRBJ2-7 | TRBV19 | CASSDSYEQYF
TRBJ2-7 | TRBV6-8 | CASSPTGVHEQYF
TRBJ1-1 | TRBV15 | CATSRVRQMNTEAFF
TRBJ2-5 | TRBV7-1 | CASSLWSTETQYF
TRBJ2-7 | TRBV7-6 | CASSLDLGGRYEQYF
TRBJ2-1 | TRBV1 | CASSPWTSGSPDEQFF
TRBJ2-4 | TRBV19 | CASSVQVLAKNIQYF
TRBJ1-2 | TRBV9 | CASSIRGGRYGYTF
TRBJ1-2 | TRBV6-8 | CASSDAWAATYGYTF